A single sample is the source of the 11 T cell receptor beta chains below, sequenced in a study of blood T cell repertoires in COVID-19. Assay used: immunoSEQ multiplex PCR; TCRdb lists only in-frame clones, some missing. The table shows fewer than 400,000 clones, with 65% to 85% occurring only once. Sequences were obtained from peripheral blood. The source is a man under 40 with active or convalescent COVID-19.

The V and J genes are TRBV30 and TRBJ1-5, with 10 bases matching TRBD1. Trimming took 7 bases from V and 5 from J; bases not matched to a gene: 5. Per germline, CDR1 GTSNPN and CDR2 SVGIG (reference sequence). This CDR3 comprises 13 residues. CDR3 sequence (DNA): TGTGCCTCCAGACAGGGGGCTTATCAGCCCCAGCATTTT. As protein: CASRQGAYQPQHF.

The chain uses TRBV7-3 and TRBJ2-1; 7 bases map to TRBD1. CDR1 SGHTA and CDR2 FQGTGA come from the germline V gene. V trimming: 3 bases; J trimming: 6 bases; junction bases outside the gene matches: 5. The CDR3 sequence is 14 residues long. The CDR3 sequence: CASSLTGQVNEQFF. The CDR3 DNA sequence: TGTGCCAGCAGCTTGACAGGACAGGTCAATGAGCAGTTCTTC.

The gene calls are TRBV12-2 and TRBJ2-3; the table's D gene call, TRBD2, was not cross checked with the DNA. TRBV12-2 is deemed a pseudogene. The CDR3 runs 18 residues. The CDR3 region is CASRPPPRGTLAVRTQYF. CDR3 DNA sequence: TGTGCAAGTCGCCCCCCGCCTCGGGGGACTCTGGCTGTGCGTACGCAGTATTTT.

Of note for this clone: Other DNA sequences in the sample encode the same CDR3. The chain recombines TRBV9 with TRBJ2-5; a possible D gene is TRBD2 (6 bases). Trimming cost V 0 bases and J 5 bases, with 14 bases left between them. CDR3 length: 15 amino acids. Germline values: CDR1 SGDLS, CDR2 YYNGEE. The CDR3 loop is CASSVGGGAGETQYF. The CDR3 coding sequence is TGTGCCAGCAGCGTAGGGGGCGGTGCGGGGGAGACCCAGTACTTC.

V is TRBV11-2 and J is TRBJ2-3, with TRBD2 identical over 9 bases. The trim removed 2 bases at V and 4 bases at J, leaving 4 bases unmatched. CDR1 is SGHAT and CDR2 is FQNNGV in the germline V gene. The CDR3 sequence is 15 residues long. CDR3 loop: CASSLRSSGADTQYF. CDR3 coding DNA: TGTGCCAGCAGCTTAAGGTCTAGCGGGGCAGATACGCAGTATTTT.

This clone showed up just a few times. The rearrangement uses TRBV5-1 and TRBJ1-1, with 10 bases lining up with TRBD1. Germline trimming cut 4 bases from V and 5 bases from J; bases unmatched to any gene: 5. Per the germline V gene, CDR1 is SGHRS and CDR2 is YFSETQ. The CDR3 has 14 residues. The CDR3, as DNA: TGCGCCAGCAGCATAGGGACAGGGGTGACTGAAGCTTTCTTT. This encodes CASSIGTGVTEAFF.

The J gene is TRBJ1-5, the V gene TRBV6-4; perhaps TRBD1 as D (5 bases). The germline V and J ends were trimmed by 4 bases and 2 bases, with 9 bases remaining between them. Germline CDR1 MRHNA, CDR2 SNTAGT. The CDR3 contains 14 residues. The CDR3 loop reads CASSAGRGNQPQHF. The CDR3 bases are TGTGCCAGCAGTGCCGGCAGGGGCAATCAGCCCCAGCATTTT.

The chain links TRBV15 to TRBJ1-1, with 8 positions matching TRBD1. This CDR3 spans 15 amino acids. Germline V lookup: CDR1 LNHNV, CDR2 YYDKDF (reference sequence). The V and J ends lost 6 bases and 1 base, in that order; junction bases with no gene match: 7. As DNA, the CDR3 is TGTGCCACCAGTTCGGACAGGGCTGGGAACACTGAAGCTTTCTTT. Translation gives CATSSDRAGNTEAFF. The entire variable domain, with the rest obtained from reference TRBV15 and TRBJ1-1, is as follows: DAMVIQNPRYQVTQFGKPVTLSCSQTLNHNVMYWYQQKSSQAPKLLFHYYDKDFNNEADTPDNFQSRRPNTSFCFLDIRSPGLGDTAMYLCATSSDRAGNTEAFFGQGTRLTVV.

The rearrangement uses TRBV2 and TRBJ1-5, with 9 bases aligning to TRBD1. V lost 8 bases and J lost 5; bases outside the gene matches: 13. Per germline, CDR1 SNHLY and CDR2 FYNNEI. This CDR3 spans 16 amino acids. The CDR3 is CASSAPTGGRDQPQHF. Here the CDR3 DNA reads TGTGCCAGCTCAGCTCCTACAGGGGGCAGGGATCAGCCCCAGCATTTT. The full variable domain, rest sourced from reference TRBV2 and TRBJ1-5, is EPEVTQTPSHQVTQMGQEVILRCVPISNHLYFYWYRQILGQKVEFLVSFYNNEISEKSEIFDDQFSVERPDGSNFTLKIRSTKLEDSAMYFCASSAPTGGRDQPQHFGDGTRLSIL.

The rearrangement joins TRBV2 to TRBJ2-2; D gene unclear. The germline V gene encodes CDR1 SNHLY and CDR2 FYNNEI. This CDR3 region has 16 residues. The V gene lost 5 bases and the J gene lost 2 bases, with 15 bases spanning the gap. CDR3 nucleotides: TGTGCCAGCAGTACCCCCGGCGGTCCAAACACCGGGGAGCTGTTTTTT. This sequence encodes CASSTPGGPNTGELFF. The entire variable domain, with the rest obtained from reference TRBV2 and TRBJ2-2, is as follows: EPEVTQTPSHQVTQMGQEVILRCVPISNHLYFYWYRQILGQKVEFLVSFYNNEISEKSEIFDDQFSVERPDGSNFTLKIRSTKLEDSAMYFCASSTPGGPNTGELFFGEGSRLTVL.

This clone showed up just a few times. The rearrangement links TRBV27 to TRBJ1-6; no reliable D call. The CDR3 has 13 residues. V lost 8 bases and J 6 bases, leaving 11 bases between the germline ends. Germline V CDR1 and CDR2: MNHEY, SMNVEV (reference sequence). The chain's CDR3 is CASHSRFNSPLHF. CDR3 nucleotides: TGTGCCAGCCACTCACGCTTTAATTCACCCCTCCACTTT.